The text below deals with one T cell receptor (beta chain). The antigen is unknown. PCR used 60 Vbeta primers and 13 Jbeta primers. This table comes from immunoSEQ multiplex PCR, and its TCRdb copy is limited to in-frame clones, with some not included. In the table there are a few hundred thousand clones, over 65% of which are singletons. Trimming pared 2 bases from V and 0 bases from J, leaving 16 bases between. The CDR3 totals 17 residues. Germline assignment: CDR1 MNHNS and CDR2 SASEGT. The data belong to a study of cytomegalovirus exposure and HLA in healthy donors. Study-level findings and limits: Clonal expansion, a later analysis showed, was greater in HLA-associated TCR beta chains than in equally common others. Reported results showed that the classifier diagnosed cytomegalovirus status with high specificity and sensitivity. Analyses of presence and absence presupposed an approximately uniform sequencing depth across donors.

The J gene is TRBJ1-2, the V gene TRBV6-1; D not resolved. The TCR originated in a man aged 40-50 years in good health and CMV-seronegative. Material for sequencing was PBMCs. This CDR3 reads CASSERVEPRANYGYTF. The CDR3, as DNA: TGTGCCAGCAGTGAAAGAGTTGAACCTAGAGCTAACTATGGCTACACCTTC.